Listed below are T cell receptor beta chains from one sample, sequenced in a study of cytomegalovirus exposure and HLA in healthy donors. The table came from immunoSEQ multiplex PCR; TCRdb's copy has only in-frame clones and leaves some out. The table shows tens of thousands of clones, with approximately 78% occurring only once. Source material: PBMCs. The receptors derive from a man aged 18 to 29 in good health and CMV-seronegative. Each CDR3 is given with its conserved first and last residue. Each record gives: D gene, V gene, J gene, CDR3 protein, CDR3 DNA. D genes are given only for firm matches.

NA	TRBV6-5	TRBJ2-7	CASRGLAKAYEQYF	TGTGCCAGCAGGGGGCTAGCGAAGGCATACGAGCAGTACTTC
NA	TRBV6-5	TRBJ1-3	CASSYSNTGNTIYF	TGTGCCAGCAGTTACTCAAACACTGGAAACACCATATATTTT
NA	TRBV7-3	TRBJ2-6	CASSLVPAQITGANVLTF	TGTGCCAGCAGCTTAGTACCAGCGCAGATAACTGGGGCCAACGTCCTGACTTTC
NA	TRBV7-9	TRBJ2-1	CASSSGTGYNEQFF	TGTGCCAGCAGCTCCGGGACTGGATACAATGAGCAGTTCTTC
TRBD1	TRBV28	TRBJ1-2	CASSPGDRVSSGYTF	TGTGCCAGCAGTCCCGGGGACAGGGTTTCTAGTGGCTACACCTTC
NA	TRBV6-1	TRBJ2-6	CASSEDSSGANVLTF	TGTGCCAGCAGTGAGGACAGCTCTGGGGCCAACGTCCTGACTTTC
TRBD2	TRBV30	TRBJ2-1	CAWRGGTRNEQFF	TGTGCCTGGAGGGGAGGGACTCGCAATGAGCAGTTCTTC
NA	TRBV19	TRBJ2-2	CASSPYGNTGELFF	TGTGCCAGTAGTCCCTACGGGAACACCGGGGAGCTGTTTTTT
TRBD1	TRBV9	TRBJ1-2	CASSADAGGSVYGYTF	TGTGCCAGCAGCGCTGACGCAGGGGGGTCGGTCTATGGCTACACCTTC
NA	TRBV28	TRBJ1-6	CASSSAVGLSYNSPLHF	TGTGCCAGCAGCTCCGCCGTGGGGCTCTCCTATAATTCACCCCTCCACTTT
TRBD2	TRBV25-1	TRBJ2-7	CASRTSGGSEQYF	TGTGCCAGCAGGACTAGCGGGGGCTCCGAGCAGTACTTC